The 28 T cell receptor beta chains reported below all come from one sample, sequenced in a study of vaccination and CD4 T cells after COVID-19. These receptors are not linked to any known antigen. The Oncomine TCR Beta short-read assay sequenced DNA from cultured CD4+ T cells. Using its own MiXCR run on the PCR reads, TCRdb lists one record per CDR3 protein. Of roughly 20,000 distinct CDR3 sequences listed, around 62% are singletons. As to treatment: approximately 9-day PBMC culture with coronavirus spike peptide pools or control peptides (ViraFEST assay). The sample was CD4+ T cells from blood, cultured in vitro, taken before SARS-CoV-2 vaccination. Receptors were obtained from a human donor who received a COVID-19 vaccine.

The rearrangement uses TRBV30 and TRBJ2-1, with 8 bases that match TRBD2. Unmatched junction bases numbered 7, after V lost 0 bases and J lost 6 bases. CDR3 length: 15 amino acids. Per the germline V gene, CDR1 is GTSNPN and CDR2 is SVGIG (reference sequence). In nucleotides, the CDR3 is TGTGCCTGGAGTGTACCAGCGGGGGCACTCAATGAGCAGTTCTTC. This sequence encodes CAWSVPAGALNEQFF.

This clonotype was counted a few times. The V call is TRBV7-3, the J call TRBJ1-6; no clear D gene. V lost 2 bases and J 0 bases, leaving 5 bases between the germline ends. CDR3 length: 15 amino acids. In germline, CDR1 is SGHTA, CDR2 FQGTGA. CDR3 amino acids: CASSLGISYNSPLHF. The DNA of the CDR3 is TGTGCCAGCAGCTTAGGAATCTCCTATAATTCACCCCTCCACTTT.

CDR3 protein: CASSTYRGLYEQYF. The CDR3 DNA follows: TGTGCCAGCAGCACCTACAGGGGCCTCTACGAGCAGTACTTC. The chain employs TRBV21-1 and TRBJ2-1; the DNA was not compared with TRBD1, the D call given in the table. The better agreement between TRBJ2-7 and the DNA end casts doubt on the J call. TRBV21-1 corresponds to a pseudogene. This CDR3 spans 14 amino acids.

The V call is TRBV7-6, the J call TRBJ2-2, with TRBD2 matching 8 bases. CDR1 and CDR2 (germline): SGHVS, FNYEAQ. Trimming at V came to 6 bases and at J to 1 base, leaving 4 bases not matched to a gene. The CDR3 is 15 residues long. This chain's CDR3 is CASRETSVNTGELFF. CDR3 nucleotide sequence: TGTGCCAGCAGGGAGACTAGCGTGAACACCGGGGAGCTGTTTTTT.

This clonotype was seen a few times. The rearrangement uses TRBV20-1 and TRBJ1-2; no reliable D call. This CDR3 is 11 amino acids long. Germline assignment: CDR1 DFQATT and CDR2 SNEGSKA (reference sequence). V was clipped by 3 bases and J by 4 bases, with 6 bases between them. The CDR3 is CSASPVYGYTF. The CDR3 DNA reads as TGCAGTGCTAGTCCGGTCTATGGCTACACCTTC.

The rearrangement joins TRBV20-1 to TRBJ1-1; D possibly corresponds to TRBD1 (5 bases). This CDR3 region has 14 residues. CDR1 is DFQATT, CDR2 SNEGSKA, per germline (reference sequence). Trimming stripped 3 bases from V and 0 bases from J, with 11 bases between. CDR3 sequence reads: CSASVGAMNTEAFF. As DNA, the CDR3 is TGCAGTGCTAGTGTCGGGGCCATGAACACTGAAGCTTTCTTT.

The count of this clonotype is one. The V gene is TRBV6-5, the J gene TRBJ2-2; D is possibly TRBD1 (6 bases). The CDR3 extends over 15 amino acids. V lost 0 bases to trimming and J lost 1 base, with 6 bases between them. CDR1 is MNHEY, CDR2 SVGAGI, per germline. The CDR3 protein is CASSYSDRNTGELFF. Here the CDR3 DNA reads TGTGCCAGCAGTTACTCGGACAGGAACACCGGGGAGCTGTTTTTT.

DNA of the CDR3: TGTGCCAGCAGCTCCCGACCGGGACAGGTGAAGACCCAGTACTTC. Its translation: CASSSRPGQVKTQYF. The V and J genes are TRBV7-8 and TRBJ2-5, with 8 nucleotides matching TRBD1. Germline V lookup: CDR1 SGHVS, CDR2 FQNEAQ. The CDR3 consists of 15 residues. J was trimmed by 6 bases and V by 4 bases; bases with no gene match: 10.

The chain uses TRBV6-1 and TRBJ2-3, with D perhaps matching TRBD2 (5 bases). Germline V gene data show CDR1 as MNHNS and CDR2 as SASEGT. The CDR3 covers 15 residues. V was cut by 5 bases and J by 9 bases, with 21 bases left in between. CDR3 loop: CASSPESSPGMTQYF. DNA of the CDR3: TGTGCCAGCAGTCCCGAGTCGTCACCCGGGATGACGCAGTATTTT.

J is TRBJ1-6 and V is TRBV5-6; no clear D. V gave up 4 bases and J gave up 7 bases, with 12 bases separating them. The CDR3 runs to 14 residues. Germline V gives CDR1 SGHDT, CDR2 YYEEEE. The CDR3 protein is CASSLLAGNSPLHF. In DNA form, the CDR3 reads TGTGCCAGCAGCCTGCTTGCCGGGAATTCACCCCTCCACTTT.

This rearrangement joins TRBV2 to TRBJ1-5; perhaps TRBD1 as D (5 bases). V lost 7 bases and J 11 bases, leaving 18 bases between the germline ends. Per germline, CDR1 SNHLY and CDR2 FYNNEI. The CDR3 loop spans 13 amino acids. CDR3 loop: CASKKTGDLTQHF. The CDR3, as DNA: TGTGCCAGCAAAAAAACGGGGGATCTGACCCAGCATTTT.

This clonotype showed up just a few times. The chain is built from TRBV6-2 or TRBV6-3 and TRBJ2-5; 12 positions agree with TRBD2. The germline gives CDR1 MNHEY, CDR2 SVGEGT. Trimming at V came to 2 bases and at J to 5 bases, leaving 18 bases not matched to a gene. The CDR3 has 20 amino acids. The CDR3 is CASSYPSGGAFSPKRETQYF. CDR3 nucleotides: TGTGCCAGCAGTTACCCTAGCGGGGGGGCCTTTTCGCCCAAGCGGGAGACCCAGTACTTC.

The chain combines TRBV7-2 with TRBJ1-2, with D uncertain. The CDR3 totals 15 residues. V lost 0 bases and J lost 2, with 10 bases in between. Germline loops: CDR1 SGHTA, CDR2 FQGNSA. The CDR3 DNA reads TGTGCCAGCAGCTTAGCGCCCGGGTGGAACTATGGCTACACCTTC. Residues: CASSLAPGWNYGYTF.

The chain links TRBV10-3 to TRBJ2-5; D is unclear. Germline CDR1 is ENHRY and CDR2 is SYGVKD. Trimming took off 3 bases at V and 5 bases at J, with 4 bases between the two ends. The CDR3 runs 11 residues. As DNA, the CDR3 is TGTGCCATCAGTGACAAGGAGACCCAGTACTTC. Its protein product is CAISDKETQYF.

CDR3 residues: CASSYKTGSNSPLHF. CDR3 coding DNA: TGTGCCAGCAGTTATAAGACAGGGTCAAATTCACCCCTCCACTTT. The chain is built from TRBV7-2 and TRBJ1-6; 7 bases are a match to TRBD1. Per the germline V gene, CDR1 is SGHTA and CDR2 is FQGNSA. V dropped 6 bases and J dropped 7; count of bases not matched to a gene: 9. This CDR3 is built from 15 residues. The full variable domain, with the rest looked up from reference TRBV7-2 and TRBJ1-6, is GAGVSQSPSNKVTEKGKDVELRCDPISGHTALYWYRQSLGQGLEFLIYFQGNSAPDKSGLPSDRFSAERTGGSVSTLTIQRTQQEDSAVYLCASSYKTGSNSPLHFGNGTRLTVT.

This clonotype was picked up a small number of times. The rearrangement joins TRBV15 to TRBJ2-5, with D hard to call. The CDR3 has 14 amino acids. The germline CDR1 and CDR2 sequences are LNHNV and YYDKDF (reference sequence). V was pared by 0 bases and J by 3 bases, with 8 bases between. The CDR3 reads CATSRDGVEETQYF. Here the CDR3 DNA reads TGTGCCACCAGCAGAGATGGGGTCGAAGAGACCCAGTACTTC.

V gene TRBV20-1 combines with J gene TRBJ1-2, with D unresolved. Trimming shortened V by 0 bases and J by 5 bases, and 10 bases separated the two germline ends. The CDR3 extends over 13 amino acids. The germline V gene has CDR1 DFQATT and CDR2 SNEGSKA (reference sequence). CDR3 loop: CSARERWAYGYTF. The DNA of the CDR3 is TGCAGTGCTAGAGAGCGGTGGGCGTATGGCTACACCTTC.

This clonotype showed up just a few times. The chain couples TRBV6-1 to TRBJ1-5; D gene uncertain. The CDR3 contains 16 residues. Per germline, CDR1 MNHNS and CDR2 SASEGT. V dropped 5 bases and J dropped 6 bases, with 20 bases sitting between them. DNA of the CDR3: TGTGCCAGCAGTCCAGCGTTCGGGGAAAGCGGTCAGCCCCAGCATTTT. Its translation is CASSPAFGESGQPQHF.

The V call is TRBV12-3 or TRBV12-4, the J call TRBJ2-3; D is uncertain. The CDR3 sequence is 12 residues long. Trimming stripped 6 bases from V and 2 bases from J, with 6 bases between. The CDR3 region has the DNA TGTGCCAGCAGCCCTAACACAGATACGCAGTATTTT. Amino acid sequence: CASSPNTDTQYF.

The J gene is TRBJ1-2, the V gene TRBV20-1, with 7 bases identical to TRBD1. After removal of 7 bases from V and 8 bases from J, the junction contained 10 bases not matched to a gene. Per the germline V gene, CDR1 is DFQATT and CDR2 is SNEGSKA (reference sequence). This CDR3 comprises 12 residues. The CDR3 DNA follows: TGCAGTGGACTCTTAGACAGGGACGGCTACACCTTC. It translates to CSGLLDRDGYTF.

The J gene is TRBJ1-2, the V gene TRBV7-2; TRBD1 agrees at 7 bases. The J segment lost 4 bases and the V segment lost 1 base, leaving 9 bases of the junction unmatched. This CDR3 region has 16 residues. The germline V gene encodes CDR1 SGHTA and CDR2 FQGNSA. The CDR3 region is CASSLDRGIISYGYTF. As DNA, the CDR3 is TGTGCCAGCAGCTTAGACAGGGGTATAATCTCCTATGGCTACACCTTC.

The V and J genes are TRBV21-1 and TRBJ2-7; the D segment call TRBD2 is taken from the table without a DNA check. TRBV21-1 is assigned pseudogene status. The CDR3 runs 14 residues. The CDR3 DNA is TGTGCCAGCAGCGAATTGGAGGCAGTCCACGAGCAGTACTTC. This encodes CASSELEAVHEQYF.

J is TRBJ2-3 and V is TRBV12-3 or TRBV12-4; TRBD2 matches 15 bases. This CDR3 spans 19 amino acids. V lost 5 bases and J lost 0; bases outside the gene matches: 9. The CDR3 reads CASSPGLAGGARSTDTQYF. CDR3 DNA sequence: TGTGCCAGCAGTCCGGGACTAGCGGGGGGAGCAAGGAGCACAGATACGCAGTATTTT.

A few counts support this clonotype. V usage is TRBV27 and J usage is TRBJ1-5; D is uncertain. Germline V gene lookup returns CDR1 MNHEY and CDR2 SMNVEV (reference sequence). Trimming left V 3 bases short and J 0 bases short, with 3 bases between. The CDR3 covers 13 residues. The CDR3: CASSLVSNQPQHF. The CDR3 DNA follows: TGTGCCAGCAGTTTGGTTAGCAATCAGCCCCAGCATTTT.

The chain carries TRBV24-1 and TRBJ2-7; D gene ambiguous. CDR3 length equals 14 residues. The V gene lost 4 bases and the J gene lost 2 bases, with 11 bases spanning the gap. CDR1 is KGHDR and CDR2 is SFDVKD in the germline V gene. The CDR3 spells CATSERRAPYEQYF. In nucleotides, the CDR3 is TGTGCCACCAGTGAGCGTAGGGCCCCCTACGAGCAGTACTTC.

The rearrangement uses TRBV24-1 and TRBJ2-1; 11 bases line up with TRBD2. Germline-derived CDR1 and CDR2 are KGHDR and SFDVKD. The V and J ends lost 8 bases and 6 bases, in that order; junction bases with no gene match: 2. This CDR3 comprises 13 residues. The CDR3 DNA follows: TGTGCCACCATGGGACTAGCGGCCAATGAGCAGTTCTTC. Translating gives CATMGLAANEQFF.

The V and J genes are TRBV20-1 and TRBJ1-5; possibly TRBD1 for D (5 bases). Germline CDR1 and CDR2: DFQATT and SNEGSKA (reference sequence). V was trimmed by 0 bases and J by 2 bases, leaving 11 bases between them. The CDR3 totals 15 residues. CDR3 residues: CSARDPGRGNQPQHF. The DNA for the CDR3 is TGCAGTGCTAGAGATCCGGGGCGGGGCAATCAGCCCCAGCATTTT.

The chain combines TRBV7-8 with TRBJ1-5; 7 bases align to TRBD1. The trim removed 6 bases at V and 3 bases at J, leaving 11 bases unmatched. The CDR3 has 16 amino acids. The germline gives CDR1 SGHVS, CDR2 FQNEAQ. The CDR3 region is CASSPTGAPNNQPQHF. The CDR3 DNA reads TGTGCCAGCAGTCCCACAGGGGCGCCCAACAATCAGCCCCAGCATTTT.